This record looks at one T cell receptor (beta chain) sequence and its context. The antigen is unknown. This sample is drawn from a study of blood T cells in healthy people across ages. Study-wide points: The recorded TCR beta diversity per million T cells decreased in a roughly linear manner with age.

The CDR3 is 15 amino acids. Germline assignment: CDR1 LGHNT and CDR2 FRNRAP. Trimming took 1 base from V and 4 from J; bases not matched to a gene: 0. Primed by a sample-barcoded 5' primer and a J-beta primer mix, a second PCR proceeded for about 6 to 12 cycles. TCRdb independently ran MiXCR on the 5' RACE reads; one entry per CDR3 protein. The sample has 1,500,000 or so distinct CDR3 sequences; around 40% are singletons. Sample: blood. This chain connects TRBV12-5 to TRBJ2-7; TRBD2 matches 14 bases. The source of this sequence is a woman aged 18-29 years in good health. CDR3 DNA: TGTGCTAGTGGTTTGGGACTAGCGGGGGGGTACGAGCAGTACTTC. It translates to CASGLGLAGGYEQYF.